This T cell receptor beta chain originates from a study of early T cells in non-severe SARS-CoV-2 infection. Study-wide context: The sequenced material was bulk RNA from unsorted whole blood, and its chains were unpaired. Study-level results: VDJdb-based annotation leaned toward anti-spike CD8 responses and missed private and CD4 specificities.

Individually, cDNA molecules had unique molecular identifiers attached to them. TCRdb processed the 5' RACE reads anew with MiXCR; each CDR3 protein has one entry. The profile shows 75,000 to 90,000 distinct CDR3 sequences, more than 9% of them singletons. Only a few counts were recorded for this clonotype. Its antigen is not known. Germline assignment: CDR1 SNHLY and CDR2 FYNNEI. V lost 6 bases and J lost 4, with 12 bases in between. This CDR3 has 13 residues. This TCR came from an adult who was a healthcare worker with PCR-confirmed SARS-CoV-2 infection or an uninfected control (not recorded which). The specimen comprised whole blood, sampled at baseline. This chain connects TRBV2 to TRBJ1-1, with D tentatively TRBD1 (5 bases). The CDR3 nucleotides are TGTGCCAGCAGCCTACACGGGGGCACTGAAGCTTTCTTT. Translated, it gives CASSLHGGTEAFF.